These 29 T cell receptor beta chains were sequenced from one sample in a study of long-term antiretroviral therapy in people with HIV (dated by TCRdb to between 2022 and 2023). The immunoSEQ hsTCRB v3.0 assay was used at survey level resolution for TRB variable region sequencing. TCRdb limited this immuneACCESS table to in-frame rearrangements with V and J called. A share of clones is missing; checked studies link under half to unresolved V genes, and the rest is unexplained. For this sample the table gives about 42,000 clones, of which approximately 86% were detected only once. Clones ranked in the top ten supply 4% to 5.5% of the sample. The source was unsorted PBMCs, collected 0.1 years before starting antiretroviral therapy. The receptors shown here come from a woman aged 45-59 years with HIV.

The table lists this clone with a count of one. The chain employs TRBV7-9 and TRBJ2-7, with D perhaps given as TRBD1 or TRBD2 (5 bases each). The CDR3 has 15 residues. V gave up 4 bases and J gave up 1 base, with 14 bases separating them. Germline V gene data show CDR1 as SEHNR and CDR2 as FQNEAQ (reference sequence). The CDR3 coding sequence is TGTGCCAGCAGCTCTGGGGGAACTACATCCTACGAGCAGTACTTC. As protein: CASSSGGTTSYEQYF.

The chain joins TRBV11-2 to TRBJ2-7; TRBD1 agrees at 11 bases. Germline CDR1 is SGHAT and CDR2 is FQNNGV. This CDR3 has 16 residues. Losses at the gene ends were 5 bases for V and 5 bases for J; bases not matched to a gene: 11. CDR3 in amino acids: CASSQGDRGFFDEQYF. Here the CDR3 DNA reads TGTGCCAGCAGCCAGGGGGACAGGGGGTTTTTCGACGAGCAGTACTTC.

The rearrangement uses TRBV11-3 and TRBJ1-1, with a possible D match to TRBD1 (5 bases). Trimming stripped 1 base from V and 4 bases from J, with 16 bases between. The CDR3 totals 16 residues. Germline loops: CDR1 SGHNT, CDR2 YENEEA. Here the CDR3 DNA reads TGTGCCAGCAGCTTAGCGCCCGAGGGGCCCCCCACTGAAGCTTTCTTT. Amino acid sequence: CASSLAPEGPPTEAFF.

This chain joins TRBV5-6 and TRBJ2-3; D perhaps matches TRBD1 (5 bases). V lost 7 bases and J lost 4, with 19 bases in between. CDR1 SGHDT and CDR2 YYEEEE come from the germline V gene. The CDR3 spans 15 residues. The CDR3 DNA follows: TGTGCCAGCCGGTCTTGGTCGAAACAGGCAGATACGCAGTATTTT. It encodes CASRSWSKQADTQYF.

The chain recombines TRBV29-1 with TRBJ1-1, with D possibly TRBD1 on 5 matching bases. Germline lookup yields CDR1 SQVTM and CDR2 ANQGSEA. The CDR3 contains 15 residues. Trimming took off 0 bases at V and 5 bases at J, with 16 bases between the two ends. CDR3 DNA sequence: TGCAGCGTTGAAGATTTCATGGGGGGTAGGACTGAAGCTTTCTTT. Encoded protein: CSVEDFMGGRTEAFF.

The V call is TRBV5-4, the J call TRBJ2-1; 10 positions match TRBD2. Germline CDR1 and CDR2: SGHNT and YYREEE (reference sequence). V shed 0 bases, J shed 10 bases, and the junction held 7 bases outside the gene matches. The CDR3 runs 15 residues. The CDR3 nucleotides are TGTGCCAGCAGCTTGGCCCAGCGGGGGGGCCTCGAGCAGTTCTTC. Translating it yields CASSLAQRGGLEQFF.

The chain employs TRBV7-9 and TRBJ2-7, with a possible D match to TRBD1 (5 bases). The CDR3 covers 16 residues. Germline V gene data show CDR1 as SEHNR and CDR2 as FQNEAQ (reference sequence). V lost 6 bases and J 7 bases, leaving 25 bases between the germline ends. For the CDR3, the DNA is TGTGCCAGCAGGTTACCTCGGCGACAGATGGTTTTAGAGCAGTACTTC. It is translated as CASRLPRRQMVLEQYF.

The V and J genes are TRBV6-1 and TRBJ2-1; D may match TRBD1 or TRBD2 (5 bases each). This CDR3 has 12 residues. V gave up 6 bases and J gave up 15 bases, with 18 bases separating them. Germline values: CDR1 MNHNS, CDR2 SASEGT. CDR3 protein: CASRDRGPGRFF. The CDR3 nucleotides are TGTGCCAGCAGAGACCGGGGCCCAGGGAGGTTCTTC.

The J gene is TRBJ2-7, the V gene TRBV27; 8 bases match TRBD1. Trimming took 2 bases from V and 3 from J; bases not matched to a gene: 9. This CDR3 spans 16 amino acids. Looked up from germline, CDR1 is MNHEY and CDR2 is SMNVEV (reference sequence). Here the CDR3 DNA reads TGTGCCAGCAGTTTAATCTCCGGGACAGGACTCTACGAGCAGTACTTC. It yields the protein CASSLISGTGLYEQYF.

This rearrangement joins TRBV5-4 to TRBJ1-3; possible D gene TRBD1, 6 bases. Germline V gives CDR1 SGHNT, CDR2 YYREEE (reference sequence). Trimming cost V 6 bases and J 0 bases, with 16 bases left between them. The CDR3 has 16 amino acids. The CDR3 region has the DNA TGTGCCAGCACGCTGGGGGGCTCCCTCTCTGGAAACACCATATATTTT. Amino acids: CASTLGGSLSGNTIYF.

The chain carries TRBV11-1 and TRBJ2-3, with D maybe TRBD2 (5 bases). The germline CDR1 and CDR2 sequences are SGHAT and FQDESV (reference sequence). Trimming pared 3 bases from V and 8 bases from J, leaving 12 bases between. The CDR3 length is 13 residues. Here the CDR3 DNA reads TGTGCCAGCAGCTTTCCAGGAGGAGGTACGCAGTATTTT. This gives the protein CASSFPGGGTQYF.

This clone came up once. The gene calls are TRBV11-2 and TRBJ2-7; a weak D match, TRBD2 (6 bases). This CDR3 has 15 residues. V shed 5 bases and J shed 4 bases, with 18 bases lying between them. The germline CDR1 and CDR2 sequences are SGHAT and FQNNGV. This CDR3 reads CASSHPGTLEYEQYF. CDR3 DNA: TGTGCCAGCAGCCACCCCGGGACTCTTGAATACGAGCAGTACTTC.

This clone was seen once. The rearrangement uses TRBV4-1 and TRBJ2-4; maybe TRBD1 (6 bases). The CDR3 has 15 amino acids. V lost 1 base to trimming and J lost 5 bases, with 12 bases between them. The germline V gene has CDR1 MGHRA and CDR2 YSYEKL. The CDR3: CASSQGEGVENIQYF. The CDR3 region has the DNA TGCGCCAGCAGCCAAGGCGAGGGGGTCGAAAACATTCAGTACTTC.

This chain links TRBV11-3 with TRBJ2-2; D is ambiguous. The length of the CDR3 is 13 residues. V was clipped by 1 base and J by 4 bases, with 4 bases between them. The germline V gene has CDR1 SGHNT and CDR2 YENEEA. CDR3 sequence reads: CASSLVATGELFF. The CDR3 DNA reads as TGTGCCAGCAGCTTAGTTGCCACCGGGGAGCTGTTTTTT.

The rearrangement joins TRBV6-1 to TRBJ2-1, with a weak D call TRBD1 (6 bases). This CDR3 is 14 amino acids long. The V and J ends lost 4 bases and 4 bases respectively, with 11 bases between them. Per the germline V gene, CDR1 is MNHNS and CDR2 is SASEGT. The CDR3 DNA reads TGTGCCAGCAGTGTCGGGACACCTTACAATGAGCAGTTCTTC. Protein sequence: CASSVGTPYNEQFF.

V and J are TRBV30 and TRBJ2-3; tentatively, D is TRBD2 (7 bases). V lost 0 bases, J lost 1 base, and 11 bases lay in between. The CDR3 runs 15 residues. Germline loops: CDR1 GTSNPN, CDR2 SVGIG (reference sequence). The CDR3 is CAWSVGGPRTDTQYF. The CDR3 DNA reads TGTGCCTGGAGTGTGGGGGGGCCGCGCACAGATACGCAGTATTTT.

The chain joins TRBV18 to TRBJ1-2; TRBD1 aligns across 9 bases. The CDR3 has 15 residues. V gave up 3 bases and J gave up 6 bases; unmatched junction bases: 8. Looked up from germline, CDR1 is KGHSH and CDR2 is LQKENI. In DNA form, the CDR3 reads TGTGCCAGCTCACCGAACCCGGGACAGGGAGATGGCTACACCTTC. It codes for CASSPNPGQGDGYTF.

The chain links TRBV7-6 to TRBJ2-2, with a weak D call TRBD1 (5 bases). Per germline, CDR1 SGHVS and CDR2 FNYEAQ. Between the trimmed V and J ends, which lost 5 bases and 1 base, there was a span of 8 bases. The CDR3 has 14 amino acids. CDR3 loop: CASSKTGNTGELFF. In DNA, the CDR3 is TGTGCCAGCAGCAAAACAGGGAACACCGGGGAGCTGTTTTTT.

DNA of the CDR3: TGTGCCAGCAGCTTAGGGACACCTACCAAAAACATTCAGTACTTC. Translating gives CASSLGTPTKNIQYF. The V call is TRBV7-9, the J call TRBJ2-4; possibly TRBD1 for D (5 bases). In germline, CDR1 is SEHNR, CDR2 FQNEAQ (reference sequence). V was cut by 1 base and J by 2 bases, with 9 bases left in between. This CDR3 has 15 amino acids.

The rearrangement uses TRBV4-2 and TRBJ2-2, with D perhaps being TRBD1 or TRBD2 (5 bases each). V lost 0 bases and J lost 7, with 9 bases in between. CDR3 length equals 14 residues. Germline loops: CDR1 LGHNA, CDR2 YNFKEQ. The CDR3 is CASSQDEGIGELFF. CDR3 nucleotides: TGTGCCAGCAGCCAAGATGAGGGGATCGGGGAGCTGTTTTTT.

The chain carries TRBV6-5 and TRBJ1-6; no definite D call. CDR3 length equals 14 residues. V lost 6 bases to trimming and J lost 9 bases, with 15 bases between them. Germline lookup yields CDR1 MNHEY and CDR2 SVGAGI. In DNA, the CDR3 is TGTGCCAGCAGGCGGGCCCGCCGGGGTTCACCCCTCCACTTT. Its translation is CASRRARRGSPLHF.

V and J are TRBV6-1 and TRBJ2-1, with TRBD2 matching over 7 bases. CDR3 length: 14 amino acids. V was clipped by 10 bases and J by 1 base; unmatched bases: 7. Germline CDR1 MNHNS, CDR2 SASEGT. CDR3 nucleotide sequence: TGTGCCACCTTCAGCGGGGATTCCTACAATGAGCAGTTCTTC. This gives the protein CATFSGDSYNEQFF.

The rearrangement joins TRBV11-2 to TRBJ2-3; 7 bases line up with TRBD1. The CDR3 covers 14 residues. The V segment lost 6 bases and the J segment 0 bases; nucleotides outside the gene matches: 3. Per the germline V gene, CDR1 is SGHAT and CDR2 is FQNNGV. The DNA of the CDR3 is TGTGCCAGCAGGTCGACAGGGAGCACAGATACGCAGTATTTT. Translating gives CASRSTGSTDTQYF.

This chain links TRBV7-6 with TRBJ2-7; 8 bases match TRBD1. V was pared by 3 bases and J by 2 bases, with 3 bases of the junction left unmatched. The CDR3 loop spans 14 amino acids. Germline V gives CDR1 SGHVS, CDR2 FNYEAQ. CDR3 amino acids: CASSFGTGAYEQYF. In DNA, the CDR3 is TGTGCCAGCAGCTTCGGGACAGGAGCCTACGAGCAGTACTTC.

The J gene is TRBJ1-1, the V gene TRBV7-9; D not resolved. The CDR3 extends over 13 amino acids. Germline V CDR1 and CDR2: SEHNR, FQNEAQ (reference sequence). V was cut by 5 bases and J by 4 bases, with 11 bases left in between. CDR3 nucleotide sequence: TGTGCCAGCAGCGCTCAGAGGGCCACTGAAGCTTTCTTT. This sequence encodes CASSAQRATEAFF.

This clone is a singleton in its sample. V gene TRBV7-2 combines with J gene TRBJ2-3, with TRBD1 identical over 8 bases. The J segment lost 5 bases and the V segment lost 5 bases, leaving 9 bases of the junction unmatched. There are 15 residues in the CDR3. Germline V CDR1 and CDR2: SGHTA, FQGNSA. The CDR3 coding sequence is TGTGCCAGCAGCCCCGGACAGGGTTGGGGAGATACGCAGTATTTT. Its translation is CASSPGQGWGDTQYF.

J is TRBJ1-6 and V is TRBV30, with 9 bases fitting TRBD1. V trimming: 2 bases; J trimming: 8 bases; junction bases outside the gene matches: 4. CDR1 is GTSNPN, CDR2 SVGIG, per germline (reference sequence). This CDR3 spans 14 amino acids. CDR3 loop: CAWSRDRADSPLHF. CDR3 DNA: TGTGCCTGGAGTAGGGACAGGGCTGATTCACCCCTCCACTTT.

The rearrangement links TRBV5-6 to TRBJ1-3, with D uncertain. Germline V CDR1 and CDR2: SGHDT, YYEEEE. The CDR3 consists of 15 residues. The V end lost 3 bases, the J end lost 4 bases, and 14 bases lay between the germline ends. CDR3 sequence: CASSSVGRFGNTIYF. CDR3 nucleotides: TGTGCCAGCAGCTCCGTCGGTCGCTTCGGAAACACCATATATTTT. The full variable domain, in which reference TRBV5-6 and TRBJ1-3 provide the parts outside the CDR3, is DAGVTQSPTHLIKTRGQQVTLRCSPKSGHDTVSWYQQALGQGPQFIFQYYEEEERQRGNFPDRFSGHQFPNYSSELNVNALLLGDSALYLCASSSVGRFGNTIYFGEGSWLTVV.

The CDR3 bases are TGTGCCAGCAGTTACTCACCCGCGGCCTATGGCTACACCTTC. It translates to CASSYSPAAYGYTF. The chain combines TRBV6-5 with TRBJ1-2; D unresolved. Between the trimmed V and J ends, which lost 0 bases and 4 bases, there was a span of 9 bases. This CDR3 contains 14 residues. Germline CDR1 MNHEY, CDR2 SVGAGI.